The source of this T cell receptor beta chain is a study of beta chain features in type 1 diabetes. The length of the CDR3 is 14 residues. The germline V gene encodes CDR1 SGHRS and CDR2 YFSETQ. The V gene lost 0 bases and the J gene lost 7 bases, with 8 bases spanning the gap. Study-wide results and caveats: For Type 1 diabetes patients, all four CD4+ subsets carried TCRB CDR3s that were moderately but significantly shorter.

Since all of the isolated RNA was reverse transcribed, expressed TCRB transcripts were what got sequenced. Reads from naive, central memory and regulatory T cell samples averaged around 3.5 million. The method was immunoSEQ multiplex PCR; TCRdb's version includes in-frame clones alone and lacks a portion of them. The table shows approximately 270,000 clones, with roughly an eighth occurring only once. This clone has more than one count but fewer than ten. Its target is unknown. The sequence came from a man aged 25 to 45 with type 1 diabetes. This chain uses TRBV5-1 with TRBJ2-6; possible D gene TRBD2, 5 bases. The sequenced sample was naive CD4+ T cells from blood. CDR3 sequence reads: CASSLAGGANVLTF. Here the CDR3 DNA reads TGCGCCAGCAGCTTGGCCGGAGGTGCCAACGTCCTGACTTTC.